The 14 T cell receptor beta chains given below trace back to one sample, sequenced in a study of blood T cell repertoires in COVID-19 (TCRdb year 2020). The library was produced with the immunoSEQ multiplex PCR assay. TCRdb stores this immuneACCESS table with in-frame sequences only. Part of the clones is absent; in the studies checked, under half of the shortfall reflects unresolved V genes, and no reason is known for the rest. In this sample the table shows approximately 240,000 clones, 65% to 80% of which occur a single time. The ten largest clones take up around 4.1% of the sample. The sequencing input was peripheral blood. All receptors derive from a middle-aged woman with active or convalescent COVID-19.

The J gene is TRBJ1-6, the V gene TRBV27; D unclear. The V and J ends lost 2 bases and 6 bases respectively, with 8 bases between them. The germline V gene has CDR1 MNHEY and CDR2 SMNVEV (reference sequence). The CDR3 sequence is 14 residues long. The CDR3 nucleotides are TGTGCCAGCAGTTTAAACAGAAGTAATTCACCCCTCCACTTT. It specifies CASSLNRSNSPLHF.

The chain uses TRBV5-1 and TRBJ1-2; D not resolved. V was shortened by 7 bases and J by 4 bases, with 14 bases between the two germline ends. Germline V CDR1 and CDR2: SGHRS, YFSETQ. The CDR3 spans 13 residues. In DNA form, the CDR3 reads TGCGCCAGCTCGGTAACGGGTACCTATGGCTACACCTTC. It translates to CASSVTGTYGYTF. Full variable domain (remainder filled in from reference TRBV5-1 and TRBJ1-2): KAGVTQTPRYLIKTRGQQVTLSCSPISGHRSVSWYQQTPGQGLQFLFEYFSETQRNKGNFPGRFSGRQFSNSRSEMNVSTLELGDSALYLCASSVTGTYGYTFGSGTRLTVV.

This clone was seen once. The chain couples TRBV29-1 to TRBJ1-1; 8 nucleotides agree with TRBD1. Per germline, CDR1 SQVTM and CDR2 ANQGSEA. This CDR3 is 15 amino acids long. V dropped 2 bases and J dropped 4; count of bases not matched to a gene: 9. CDR3 protein: CSVETPTGAGTEAFF. DNA of the CDR3: TGCAGCGTTGAAACACCGACAGGGGCGGGCACTGAAGCTTTCTTT.

The chain joins TRBV4-1 to TRBJ2-3, with 9 bases matching TRBD2. Germline V gene data show CDR1 as MGHRA and CDR2 as YSYEKL. The CDR3 spans 17 residues. V lost 3 bases and J lost 3; bases outside the gene matches: 10. The CDR3 loop reads CASSQVGLAGHTDTQYF. The CDR3 coding sequence is TGCGCCAGCAGCCAGGTAGGCCTAGCGGGGCATACAGATACGCAGTATTTT.

The CDR3 region has the DNA TGCGCCAGCAGCCCTGGAGTATCAGGGAGGACTGAAGCTTTCTTT. It specifies CASSPGVSGRTEAFF. The chain employs TRBV5-1 and TRBJ1-1; a possible D gene is TRBD1 (5 bases). Trimming left V 4 bases short and J 5 bases short, with 18 bases between. The CDR3 spans 15 residues. Germline CDR1 SGHRS, CDR2 YFSETQ.

The chain has TRBV2 and TRBJ1-6; the match to TRBD1 covers 8 bases. The CDR3 covers 15 residues. V was pared by 3 bases and J by 10 bases, with 8 bases of the junction left unmatched. Looked up from germline, CDR1 is SNHLY and CDR2 is FYNNEI. CDR3 bases: TGTGCCAGCAGTGACAGGGGCAGGGGGCGGTCACCCCTCCACTTT. Protein sequence: CASSDRGRGRSPLHF.

This CDR3 is CASSYSGGVYGYTF. The CDR3 region has the DNA TGTGCCAGCAGTTACTCAGGGGGCGTCTATGGCTACACCTTC. The V and J genes are TRBV6-5 and TRBJ1-2; 7 bases map to TRBD1. This CDR3 comprises 14 residues. The V gene's germline CDR1 is MNHEY and CDR2 SVGAGI. V lost 0 bases and J lost 4; bases outside the gene matches: 2.

The chain links TRBV12-3 or TRBV12-4 to TRBJ1-2; possible D gene TRBD1, 6 bases. This CDR3 is 13 amino acids long. V was shortened by 4 bases and J by 4 bases, with 10 bases between the two germline ends. The CDR3 here is CASSYTGPYGYTF. CDR3 nucleotide sequence: TGTGCCAGCAGTTACACAGGGCCCTATGGCTACACCTTC.

The chain joins TRBV9 to TRBJ1-5; D perhaps matches TRBD1 (5 bases). CDR3 length: 14 residues. Germline CDR1 and CDR2: SGDLS and YYNGEE. The germline V and J ends were trimmed by 2 bases and 3 bases, with 9 bases remaining between them. CDR3 region: CASSVDSNNQPQHF. Here the CDR3 DNA reads TGTGCCAGCAGCGTTGACAGTAACAATCAGCCCCAGCATTTT.

This clone turned up a few times. The V call is TRBV11-2, the J call TRBJ2-1; D may be TRBD2 (5 bases). Between the trimmed V and J ends, which lost 0 bases and 4 bases, there was a span of 22 bases. Germline V gives CDR1 SGHAT, CDR2 FQNNGV. This CDR3 has 19 residues. CDR3 residues: CASSLDPKGGSPLYNEQFF. DNA of the CDR3: TGTGCCAGCAGCTTAGATCCTAAAGGCGGGTCCCCCCTTTACAATGAGCAGTTCTTC.

The rearrangement joins TRBV11-2 to TRBJ2-7, with a possible D match to TRBD1 (7 bases). From germline, CDR1 is SGHAT and CDR2 FQNNGV. Between the trimmed V and J ends, which lost 5 bases and 3 bases, there was a span of 20 bases. CDR3 length: 16 amino acids. In DNA, the CDR3 is TGTGCCAGCAGCCCAAGGGGGCGGGGTTCCCTCTACGAGCAGTACTTC. Encoded protein: CASSPRGRGSLYEQYF.

The chain is built from TRBV7-2 and TRBJ1-4; TRBD1 is a possible D gene (6 bases). Germline V gene lookup returns CDR1 SGHTA and CDR2 FQGNSA. Trimming took off 3 bases at V and 3 bases at J, with 14 bases between the two ends. The CDR3 is 16 residues long. The CDR3 here is CASSLSRGGANEKLFF. The CDR3 region has the DNA TGTGCCAGCAGCTTGTCGAGAGGGGGTGCTAATGAAAAACTGTTTTTT.

The chain employs TRBV6-6 and TRBJ2-2; D may be TRBD2 (5 bases). V was trimmed by 9 bases and J by 6 bases, leaving 8 bases between them. The CDR3 consists of 11 residues. The germline gives CDR1 MNHNY, CDR2 SVGAGI (reference sequence). The CDR3 DNA reads as TGTGCCAGTCTGGAGGCCGGGGAGCTGTTTTTT. Its protein is CASLEAGELFF.

The rearrangement links TRBV7-9 to TRBJ2-1; 7 positions match TRBD2. J lost 4 bases, V lost 11 bases, and 11 bases had no gene match. Germline loops: CDR1 SEHNR, CDR2 FQNEAQ (reference sequence). There are 14 residues in the CDR3. For the CDR3, the DNA is TGTGCCGGGGTCGCCAGCGGGAAGTACAATGAGCAGTTCTTC. Protein: CAGVASGKYNEQFF.